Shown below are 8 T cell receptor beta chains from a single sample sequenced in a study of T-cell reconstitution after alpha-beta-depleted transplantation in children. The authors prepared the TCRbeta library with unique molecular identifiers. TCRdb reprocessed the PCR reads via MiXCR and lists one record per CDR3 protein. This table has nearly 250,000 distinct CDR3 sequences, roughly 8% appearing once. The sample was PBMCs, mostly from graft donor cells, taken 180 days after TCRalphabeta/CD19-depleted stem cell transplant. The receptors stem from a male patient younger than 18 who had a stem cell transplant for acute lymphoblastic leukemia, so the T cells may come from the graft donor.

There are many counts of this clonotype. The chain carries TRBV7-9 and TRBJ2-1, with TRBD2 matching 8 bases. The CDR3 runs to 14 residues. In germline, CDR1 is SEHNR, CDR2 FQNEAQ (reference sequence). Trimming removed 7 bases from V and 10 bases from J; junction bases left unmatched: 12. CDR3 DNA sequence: TGTGCCAGCACCCTCTTGGGTGGCGGGAGGGAGCAGTTCTTC. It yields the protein CASTLLGGGREQFF.

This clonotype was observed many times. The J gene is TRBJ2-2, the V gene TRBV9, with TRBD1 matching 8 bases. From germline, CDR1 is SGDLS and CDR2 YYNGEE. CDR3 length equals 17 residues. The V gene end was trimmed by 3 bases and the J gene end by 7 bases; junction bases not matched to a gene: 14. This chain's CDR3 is CASSATGGSIGGGELFF. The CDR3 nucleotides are TGTGCCAGCAGCGCCACAGGGGGGTCCATTGGAGGCGGGGAGCTGTTTTTT.

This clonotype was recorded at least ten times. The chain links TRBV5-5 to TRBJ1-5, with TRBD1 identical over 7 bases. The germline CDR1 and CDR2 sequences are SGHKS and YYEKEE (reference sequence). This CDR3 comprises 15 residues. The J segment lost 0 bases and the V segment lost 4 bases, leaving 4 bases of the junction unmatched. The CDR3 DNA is TGTGCCAGCAGCGCAGGGGGGAATAGCAATCAGCCCCAGCATTTT. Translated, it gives CASSAGGNSNQPQHF.

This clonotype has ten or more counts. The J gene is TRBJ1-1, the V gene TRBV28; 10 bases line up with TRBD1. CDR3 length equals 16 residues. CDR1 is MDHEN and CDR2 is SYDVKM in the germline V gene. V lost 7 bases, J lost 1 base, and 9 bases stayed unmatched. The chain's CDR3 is CASNEDRGHWNTEAFF. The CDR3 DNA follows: TGTGCCAGCAACGAAGACAGGGGGCATTGGAACACTGAAGCTTTCTTT.

This chain's CDR3 is CSARTSYNEQFF. The CDR3 nucleotides read TGCAGTGCTAGAACTAGCTACAATGAGCAGTTCTTC. The chain uses TRBV20-1 and TRBJ2-1, with D possibly TRBD2 on 5 matching bases. V dropped 2 bases and J dropped 3 bases, with 5 bases sitting between them. The germline CDR1 and CDR2 sequences are DFQATT and SNEGSKA (reference sequence). The CDR3 loop spans 12 amino acids.

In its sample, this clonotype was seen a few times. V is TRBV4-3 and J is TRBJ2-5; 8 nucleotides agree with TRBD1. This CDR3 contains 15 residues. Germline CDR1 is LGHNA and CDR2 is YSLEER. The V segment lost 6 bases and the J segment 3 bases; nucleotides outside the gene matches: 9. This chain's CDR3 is CASSLGQGAEETQYF. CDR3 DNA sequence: TGCGCCAGCAGTCTGGGGCAGGGGGCAGAAGAGACCCAGTACTTC.

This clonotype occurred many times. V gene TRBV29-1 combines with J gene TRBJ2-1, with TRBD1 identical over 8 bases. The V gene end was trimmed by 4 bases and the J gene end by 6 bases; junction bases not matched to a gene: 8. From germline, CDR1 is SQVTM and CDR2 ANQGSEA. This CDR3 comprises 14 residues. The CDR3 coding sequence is TGCAGCGTTGTGCGGCCTACAGGGGGCAATGAGCAGTTCTTC. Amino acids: CSVVRPTGGNEQFF.

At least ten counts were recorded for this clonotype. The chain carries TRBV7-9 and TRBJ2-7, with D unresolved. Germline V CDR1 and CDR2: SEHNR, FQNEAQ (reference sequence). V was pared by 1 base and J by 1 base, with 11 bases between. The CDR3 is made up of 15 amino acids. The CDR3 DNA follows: TGTGCCAGCAGCTTAGTGGAAGGAACGTCCTACGAGCAGTACTTC. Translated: CASSLVEGTSYEQYF.